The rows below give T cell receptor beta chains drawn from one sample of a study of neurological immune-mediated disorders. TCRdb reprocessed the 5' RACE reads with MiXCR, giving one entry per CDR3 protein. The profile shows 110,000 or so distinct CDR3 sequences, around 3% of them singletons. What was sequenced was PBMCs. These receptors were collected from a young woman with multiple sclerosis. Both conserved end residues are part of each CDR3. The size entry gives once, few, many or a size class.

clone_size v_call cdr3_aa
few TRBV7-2 CDSSLGDTQYF
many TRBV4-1 CASSQDRGWTGHLAKNIQYF
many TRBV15 CATKKTGEITDTQYF
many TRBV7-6 CASSLAPRGLQPQHF
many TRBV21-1 CASSKRRLFKQYF
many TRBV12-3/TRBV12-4 CASSPDRASGYTF
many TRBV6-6 CASRYLDRATEAFF
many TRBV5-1 CASSLIGGSQETQYF
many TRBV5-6 CASSWTSTDTQYF
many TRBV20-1 CSAQDRVKNTIYF
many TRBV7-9 CASSSDNELAKNIQYF
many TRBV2 CASSPTAYEQYF
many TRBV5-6 CASSFFIARNQPQHF
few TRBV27 CASSSGQGTYEQYF
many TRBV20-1 CSASTSGGKETQYF
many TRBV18 CASSLGTSTPYEQYF